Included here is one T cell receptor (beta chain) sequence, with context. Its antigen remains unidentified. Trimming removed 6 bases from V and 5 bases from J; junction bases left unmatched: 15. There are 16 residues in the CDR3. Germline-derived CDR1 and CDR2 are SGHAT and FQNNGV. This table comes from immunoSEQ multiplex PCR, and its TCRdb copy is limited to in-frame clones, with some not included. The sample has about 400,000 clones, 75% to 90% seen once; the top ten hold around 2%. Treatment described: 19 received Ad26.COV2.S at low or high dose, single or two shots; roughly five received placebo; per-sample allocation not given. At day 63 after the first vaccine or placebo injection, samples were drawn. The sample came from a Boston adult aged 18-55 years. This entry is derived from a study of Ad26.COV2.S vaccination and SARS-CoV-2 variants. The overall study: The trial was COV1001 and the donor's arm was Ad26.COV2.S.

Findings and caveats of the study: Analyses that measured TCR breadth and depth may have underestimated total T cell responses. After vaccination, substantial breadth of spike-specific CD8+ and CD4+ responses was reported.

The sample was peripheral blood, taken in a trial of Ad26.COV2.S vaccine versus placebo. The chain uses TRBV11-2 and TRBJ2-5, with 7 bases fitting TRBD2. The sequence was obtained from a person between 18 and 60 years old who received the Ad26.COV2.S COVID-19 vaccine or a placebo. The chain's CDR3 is CASRTSKEGAVETQYF. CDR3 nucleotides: TGTGCCAGCAGGACTAGCAAGGAAGGGGCCGTGGAGACCCAGTACTTC.